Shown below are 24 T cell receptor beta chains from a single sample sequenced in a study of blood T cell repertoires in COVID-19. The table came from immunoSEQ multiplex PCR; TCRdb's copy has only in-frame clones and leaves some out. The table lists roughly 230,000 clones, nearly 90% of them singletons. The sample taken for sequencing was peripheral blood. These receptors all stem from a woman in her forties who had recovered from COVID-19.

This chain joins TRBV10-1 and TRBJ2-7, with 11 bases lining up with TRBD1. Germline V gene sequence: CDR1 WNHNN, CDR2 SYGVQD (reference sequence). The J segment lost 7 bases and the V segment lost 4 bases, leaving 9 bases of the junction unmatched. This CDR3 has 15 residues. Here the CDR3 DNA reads TGCGCCAGCAGTGTTGGACAGGGGGCTTTCGGAGAGCAGTACTTC. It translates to CASSVGQGAFGEQYF.

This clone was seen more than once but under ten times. CDR3 residues: CASSYSASGDYNEQFF. CDR3 DNA sequence: TGTGCCAGCAGTTACTCGGCTAGCGGGGACTACAATGAGCAGTTCTTC. V is TRBV6-5 and J is TRBJ2-1, with 9 bases aligning to TRBD2. The CDR3 runs to 16 residues. Germline assignment: CDR1 MNHEY and CDR2 SVGAGI. The J segment lost 3 bases and the V segment lost 0 bases, leaving 3 bases of the junction unmatched.

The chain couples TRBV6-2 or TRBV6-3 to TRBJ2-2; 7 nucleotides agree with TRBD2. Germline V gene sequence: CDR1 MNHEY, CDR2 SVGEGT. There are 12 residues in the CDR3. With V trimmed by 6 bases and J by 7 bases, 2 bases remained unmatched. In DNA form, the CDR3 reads TGTGCCAGCAGCTGGGAGGGCGGGGAGCTGTTTTTT. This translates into CASSWEGGELFF.

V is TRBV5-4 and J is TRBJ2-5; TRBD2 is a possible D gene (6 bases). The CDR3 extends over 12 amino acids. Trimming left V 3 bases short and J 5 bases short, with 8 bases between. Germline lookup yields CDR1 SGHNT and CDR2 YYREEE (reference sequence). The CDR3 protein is CASSSGGETQYF. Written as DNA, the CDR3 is TGTGCCAGCAGCTCTGGGGGGGAGACCCAGTACTTC.

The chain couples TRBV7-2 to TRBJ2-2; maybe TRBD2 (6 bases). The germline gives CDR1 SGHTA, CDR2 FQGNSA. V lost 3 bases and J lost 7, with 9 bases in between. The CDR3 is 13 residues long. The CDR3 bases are TGTGCCAGCAGCTTGGGGGGTGGCGGGGAGCTGTTTTTT. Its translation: CASSLGGGGELFF.

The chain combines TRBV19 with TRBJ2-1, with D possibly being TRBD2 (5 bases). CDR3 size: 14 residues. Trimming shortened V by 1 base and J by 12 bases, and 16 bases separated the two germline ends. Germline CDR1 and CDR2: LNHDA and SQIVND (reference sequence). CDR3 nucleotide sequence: TGTGCCAGTAGTATAGGACTAACTACAATGAGGCAGTTCTTC. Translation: CASSIGLTTMRQFF.

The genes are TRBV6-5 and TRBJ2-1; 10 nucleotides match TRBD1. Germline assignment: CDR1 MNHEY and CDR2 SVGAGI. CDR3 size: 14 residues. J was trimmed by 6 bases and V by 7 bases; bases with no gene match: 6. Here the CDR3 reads CASTGTGVSNEQFF. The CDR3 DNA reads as TGTGCCAGCACCGGGACAGGGGTGAGCAATGAGCAGTTCTTC.

CDR3 DNA sequence: TGTGCCAGCAGTGATACAGGGTTAGATACGCAGTATTTT. Its protein is CASSDTGLDTQYF. J is TRBJ2-3 and V is TRBV25-1; the D gene is possibly TRBD1 (6 bases). The CDR3 has 13 amino acids. Trimming removed 3 bases from V and 5 bases from J, with 9 bases in between. Germline loops: CDR1 MGHDK, CDR2 SYGVNS.

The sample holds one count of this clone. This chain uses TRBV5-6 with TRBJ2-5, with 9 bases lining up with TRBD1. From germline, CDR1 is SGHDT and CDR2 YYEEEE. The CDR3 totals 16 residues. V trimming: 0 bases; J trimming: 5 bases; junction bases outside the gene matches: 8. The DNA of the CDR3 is TGTGCCAGCAGCTTGGCCTTACAGGGGGCTGTCGAGACCCAGTACTTC. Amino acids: CASSLALQGAVETQYF.

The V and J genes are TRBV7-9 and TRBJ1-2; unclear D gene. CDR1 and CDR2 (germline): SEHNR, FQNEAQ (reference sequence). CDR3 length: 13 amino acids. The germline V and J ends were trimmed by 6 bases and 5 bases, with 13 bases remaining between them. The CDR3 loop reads CASRGAAWYGYTF. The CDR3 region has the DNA TGTGCCAGCAGGGGAGCAGCCTGGTATGGCTACACCTTC.

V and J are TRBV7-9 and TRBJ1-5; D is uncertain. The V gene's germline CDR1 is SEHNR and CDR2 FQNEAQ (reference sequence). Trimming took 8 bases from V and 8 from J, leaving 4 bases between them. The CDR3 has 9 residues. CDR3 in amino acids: CASGKPQHF. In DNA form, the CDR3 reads TGTGCCAGCGGCAAGCCCCAGCATTTT.

The CDR3 DNA reads TGTGCCAGCAGTTCCGCGGGGGCTGGAAACACCATATATTTT. This sequence encodes CASSSAGAGNTIYF. The V and J genes are TRBV6-5 and TRBJ1-3, with a tentative D call TRBD1 (5 bases). CDR3 length equals 14 residues. The ends were cut back, 4 bases at V and 2 bases at J, with 9 bases in the middle. From germline, CDR1 is MNHEY and CDR2 SVGAGI.

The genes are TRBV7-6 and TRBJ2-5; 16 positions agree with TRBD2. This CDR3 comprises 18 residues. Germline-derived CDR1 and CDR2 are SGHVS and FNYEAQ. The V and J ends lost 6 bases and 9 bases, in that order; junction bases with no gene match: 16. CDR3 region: CASSTGASGLAGGISQYF. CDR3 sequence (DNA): TGTGCCAGCAGTACAGGGGCGTCGGGACTAGCGGGAGGGATATCCCAGTACTTC.

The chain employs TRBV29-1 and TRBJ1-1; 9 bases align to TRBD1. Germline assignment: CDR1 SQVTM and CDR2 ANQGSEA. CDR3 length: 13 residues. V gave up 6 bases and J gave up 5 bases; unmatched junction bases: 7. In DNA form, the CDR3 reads TGCAGCGTCCTACAGGGGGCGAGAACTGAAGCTTTCTTT. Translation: CSVLQGARTEAFF.

The chain's CDR3 is CASSLGTSGYTDTQYF. The CDR3 DNA sequence: TGTGCCAGCAGTTTAGGGACTAGCGGGTACACAGATACGCAGTATTTT. V gene TRBV27 combines with J gene TRBJ2-3; 12 bases align to TRBD2. Germline V CDR1 and CDR2: MNHEY, SMNVEV (reference sequence). CDR3 length equals 16 residues. V lost 2 bases, J lost 2 bases, and 2 bases stayed unmatched.

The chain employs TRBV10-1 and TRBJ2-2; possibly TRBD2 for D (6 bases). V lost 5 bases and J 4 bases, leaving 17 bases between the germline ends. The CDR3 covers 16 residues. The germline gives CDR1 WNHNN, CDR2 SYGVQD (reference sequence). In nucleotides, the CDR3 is TGCGCCAGCAGTAAGGCGGGGACTGACCCCACCGGGGAGCTGTTTTTT. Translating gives CASSKAGTDPTGELFF.

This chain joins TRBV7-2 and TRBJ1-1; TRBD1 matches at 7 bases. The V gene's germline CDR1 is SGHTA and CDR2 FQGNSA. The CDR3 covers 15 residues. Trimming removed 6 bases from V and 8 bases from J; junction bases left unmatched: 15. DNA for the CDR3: TGTGCCAGCAGTCTTAATCCGGTACAGGGGAGGGAAGCTTTCTTT. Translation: CASSLNPVQGREAFF.

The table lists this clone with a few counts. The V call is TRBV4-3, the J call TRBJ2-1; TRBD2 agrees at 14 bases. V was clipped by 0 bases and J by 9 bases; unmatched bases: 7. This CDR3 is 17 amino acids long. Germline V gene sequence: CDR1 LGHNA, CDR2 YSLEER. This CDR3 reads CASSQELRGLAGVEQFF. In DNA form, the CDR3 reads TGCGCCAGCAGCCAAGAATTGAGGGGACTAGCGGGAGTTGAGCAGTTCTTC.

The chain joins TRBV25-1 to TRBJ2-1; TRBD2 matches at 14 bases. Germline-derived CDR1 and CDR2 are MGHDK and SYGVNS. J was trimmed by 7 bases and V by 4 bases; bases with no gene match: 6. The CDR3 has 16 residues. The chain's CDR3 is CASSAGLAGGLNEQFF. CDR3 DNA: TGTGCCAGCAGTGCCGGACTAGCGGGAGGCCTAAATGAGCAGTTCTTC.

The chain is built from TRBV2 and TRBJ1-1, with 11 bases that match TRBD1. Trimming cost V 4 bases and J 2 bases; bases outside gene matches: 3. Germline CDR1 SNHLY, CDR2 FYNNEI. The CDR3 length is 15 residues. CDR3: CASSGTGGVNTEAFF. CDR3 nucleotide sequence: TGTGCCAGCAGTGGGACAGGGGGCGTTAACACTGAAGCTTTCTTT.

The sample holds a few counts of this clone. The CDR3 coding sequence is TGTGCCAGTAGTATAGGGCAGGGAAGTAATTCACCCCTCCACTTT. It encodes CASSIGQGSNSPLHF. V is TRBV19 and J is TRBJ1-6; D is possibly TRBD1 (5 bases). The CDR3 totals 15 residues. Trimming took off 1 base at V and 6 bases at J, with 10 bases between the two ends. CDR1 and CDR2 (germline): LNHDA, SQIVND (reference sequence).

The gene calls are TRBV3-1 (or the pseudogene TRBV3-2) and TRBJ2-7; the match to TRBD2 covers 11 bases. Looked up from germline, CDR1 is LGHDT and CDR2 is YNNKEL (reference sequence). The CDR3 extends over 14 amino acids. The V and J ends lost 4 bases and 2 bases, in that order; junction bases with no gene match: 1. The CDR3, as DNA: TGTGCCAGCAGCCTTAGCGGGGGGGCCTACGAGCAGTACTTC. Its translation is CASSLSGGAYEQYF.

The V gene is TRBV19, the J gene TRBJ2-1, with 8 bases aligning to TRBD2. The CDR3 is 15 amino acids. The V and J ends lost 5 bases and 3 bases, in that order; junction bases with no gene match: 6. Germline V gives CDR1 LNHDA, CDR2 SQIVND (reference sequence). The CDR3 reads CASSQVAGLYNEQFF. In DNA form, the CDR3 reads TGTGCCAGTAGTCAGGTAGCGGGACTCTACAATGAGCAGTTCTTC.

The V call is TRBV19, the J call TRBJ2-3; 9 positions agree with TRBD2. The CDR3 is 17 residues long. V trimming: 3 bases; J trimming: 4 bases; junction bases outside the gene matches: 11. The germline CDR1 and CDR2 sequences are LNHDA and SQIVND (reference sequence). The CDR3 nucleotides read TGTGCCAGTAGTATCTTAAACCAGGGACTAGCCTCAGATACGCAGTATTTT. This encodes CASSILNQGLASDTQYF.